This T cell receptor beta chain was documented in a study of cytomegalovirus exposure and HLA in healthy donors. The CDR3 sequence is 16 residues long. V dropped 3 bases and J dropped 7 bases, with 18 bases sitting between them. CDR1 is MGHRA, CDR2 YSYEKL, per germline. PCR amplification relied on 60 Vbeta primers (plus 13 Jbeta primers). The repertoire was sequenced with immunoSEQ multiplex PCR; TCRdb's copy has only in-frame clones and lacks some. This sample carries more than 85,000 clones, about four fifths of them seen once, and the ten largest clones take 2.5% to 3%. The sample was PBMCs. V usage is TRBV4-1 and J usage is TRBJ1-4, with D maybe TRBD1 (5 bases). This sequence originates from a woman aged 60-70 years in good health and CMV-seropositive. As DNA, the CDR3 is TGCGCCAGCAGCCATGTGGGGCGGCAGGGCCCTGAAAAACTGTTTTTT. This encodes CASSHVGRQGPEKLFF.